The 4 T cell receptor beta chains reported below all come from one sample, sequenced in a study of cytomegalovirus exposure and HLA in healthy donors. Repertoires were generated with immunoSEQ multiplex PCR, while TCRdb's copy carries only in-frame clones and drops some. The table records fewer than 150,000 clones, roughly nine tenths of them present only once. The sample consisted of PBMCs. Receptor source: a man aged 18 to 29 in good health and CMV-seropositive.

V usage is TRBV2 and J usage is TRBJ2-1; 13 positions agree with TRBD2. V shed 2 bases, J shed 6 bases, and the junction held 4 bases outside the gene matches. The CDR3 consists of 16 residues. CDR1 and CDR2 (germline): SNHLY, FYNNEI. The CDR3 region is CASSEFRLAGGNEQFF. The CDR3, as DNA: TGTGCCAGCAGTGAATTCCGACTAGCGGGGGGCAATGAGCAGTTCTTC.

The chain carries TRBV7-6 and TRBJ1-2; D perhaps matches TRBD1 (6 bases). Germline assignment: CDR1 SGHVS and CDR2 FNYEAQ. This CDR3 contains 13 residues. V gave up 6 bases and J gave up 4 bases, with 12 bases separating them. CDR3 sequence (DNA): TGTGCCAGCAGTCTACAGGGTACCTATGGCTACACCTTC. As protein: CASSLQGTYGYTF.

This clone came up a few times. The rearrangement links TRBV2 to TRBJ2-5; TRBD2 matches 10 bases. Germline CDR1 reads SNHLY; CDR2 reads FYNNEI. With V trimmed by 9 bases and J by 1 base, 11 bases remained unmatched. The CDR3 extends over 16 amino acids. CDR3 in DNA: TGTGCCAGTATGGGGCGGAGCGGGGGGGCCCAAGAGACCCAGTACTTC. Translated: CASMGRSGGAQETQYF.

The chain is built from TRBV27 and TRBJ2-7, with D possibly being TRBD1 (6 bases). Trimming stripped 4 bases from V and 1 base from J, with 14 bases between. Per the germline V gene, CDR1 is MNHEY and CDR2 is SMNVEV (reference sequence). This CDR3 region has 15 residues. The CDR3: CASSSPLQGSYEQYF. Here the CDR3 DNA reads TGTGCCAGCAGTTCTCCTCTACAGGGTTCCTACGAGCAGTACTTC.